This TCR beta chain appears in the sequencing data of a study of cytomegalovirus exposure and HLA in healthy donors. A note on this clone: Its antigen is not identified.

PCR was performed using 60 Vbeta and 13 Jbeta primers. Authors' methods: As a later analysis found, there were 80 million or so unique TCR beta chains, of which some 9.9 million were shared. Clones were sequenced by immunoSEQ multiplex PCR, and TCRdb holds only the in-frame ones, with some missing. From that table come the V and J calls and clone size; the DNA was used to work out D and trimming. Here the sample spans 150,000 to 200,000 clones, roughly 85% being singletons. This CDR3 contains 11 residues. Per the germline V gene, CDR1 is SGHRS and CDR2 is YFSETQ. With 4 bases removed from V and 1 base from J, the gap between germline ends came to 3 bases. Overall study results and limits: An analysis that came later showed most CMV-associated TCR beta chains appearing HLA-restricted. Reportedly, fewer N-insertions than the approximately 700-donor mean appeared in an Asian-associated ancestry cluster in a later analysis. Three CMV-associated chains proved CMV antigen-specific in vitro.

This TCR derives from a man in his forties in good health and CMV-seropositive. The specimen sequenced was PBMCs. This chain connects TRBV5-1 to TRBJ2-7, with D unresolved. In DNA, the CDR3 is TGCGCCAGCAGCCAATCCTACGAGCAGTACTTC. Residues: CASSQSYEQYF.